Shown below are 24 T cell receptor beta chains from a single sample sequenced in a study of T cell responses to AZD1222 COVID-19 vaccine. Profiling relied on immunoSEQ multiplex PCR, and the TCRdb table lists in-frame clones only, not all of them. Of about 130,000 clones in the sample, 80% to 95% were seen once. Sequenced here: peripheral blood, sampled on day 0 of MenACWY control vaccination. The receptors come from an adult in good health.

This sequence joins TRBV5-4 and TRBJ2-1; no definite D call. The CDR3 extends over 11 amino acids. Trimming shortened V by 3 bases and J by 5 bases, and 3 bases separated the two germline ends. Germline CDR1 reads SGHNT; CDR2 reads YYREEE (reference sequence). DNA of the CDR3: TGTGCCAGCAGCTACAACAATGAGCAGTTCTTC. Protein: CASSYNNEQFF.

CDR3 loop: CASSIDRGANEQFF. In nucleotides, the CDR3 is TGTGCCAGCAGTATAGACAGGGGTGCAAATGAGCAGTTCTTC. V is TRBV27 and J is TRBJ2-1; TRBD1 aligns across 8 bases. J gave up 7 bases and V 5 bases, and 7 bases lay outside the gene matches. Germline V gene sequence: CDR1 MNHEY, CDR2 SMNVEV (reference sequence). The CDR3 runs to 14 residues.

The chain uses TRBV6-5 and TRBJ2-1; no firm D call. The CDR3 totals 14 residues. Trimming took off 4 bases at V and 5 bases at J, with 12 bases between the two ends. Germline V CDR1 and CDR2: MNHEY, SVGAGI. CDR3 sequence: CASSSHSSDNEQFF. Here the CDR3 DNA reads TGTGCCAGCAGTTCCCACTCGAGCGACAATGAGCAGTTCTTC.

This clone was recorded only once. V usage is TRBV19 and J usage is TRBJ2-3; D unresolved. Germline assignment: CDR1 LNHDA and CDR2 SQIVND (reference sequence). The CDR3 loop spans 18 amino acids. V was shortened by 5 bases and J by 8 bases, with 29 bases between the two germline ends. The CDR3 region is CASSSRPPNAALGGTQYF. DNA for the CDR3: TGTGCCAGTAGTTCACGCCCCCCGAACGCAGCATTAGGTGGTACGCAGTATTTT. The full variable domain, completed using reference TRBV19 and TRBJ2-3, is DGGITQSPKYLFRKEGQNVTLSCEQNLNHDAMYWYRQDPGQGLRLIYYSQIVNDFQKGDIAEGYSVSREKKESFPLTVTSAQKNPTAFYLCASSSRPPNAALGGTQYFGPGTRLTVL.

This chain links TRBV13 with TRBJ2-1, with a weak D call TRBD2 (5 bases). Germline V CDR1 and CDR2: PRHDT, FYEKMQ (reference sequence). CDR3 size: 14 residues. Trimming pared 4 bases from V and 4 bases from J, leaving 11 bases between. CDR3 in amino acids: CASSSWTDYNEQFF. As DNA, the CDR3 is TGTGCCAGCAGCTCCTGGACTGATTACAATGAGCAGTTCTTC.

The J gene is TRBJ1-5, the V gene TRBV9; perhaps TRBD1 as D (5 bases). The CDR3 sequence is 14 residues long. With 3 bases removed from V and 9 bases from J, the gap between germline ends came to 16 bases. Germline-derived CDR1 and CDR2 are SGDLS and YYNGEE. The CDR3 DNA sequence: TGTGCCAGCAGCGCGGGGACGGCCCCGGGGCCCCAGCATTTT. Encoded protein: CASSAGTAPGPQHF.

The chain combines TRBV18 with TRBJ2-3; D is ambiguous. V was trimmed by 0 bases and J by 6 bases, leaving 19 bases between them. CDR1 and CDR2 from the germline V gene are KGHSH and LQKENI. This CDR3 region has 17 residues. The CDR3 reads CASSPPKNSNPGDTQYF. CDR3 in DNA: TGTGCCAGCTCACCACCGAAGAACTCCAACCCTGGGGATACGCAGTATTTT.

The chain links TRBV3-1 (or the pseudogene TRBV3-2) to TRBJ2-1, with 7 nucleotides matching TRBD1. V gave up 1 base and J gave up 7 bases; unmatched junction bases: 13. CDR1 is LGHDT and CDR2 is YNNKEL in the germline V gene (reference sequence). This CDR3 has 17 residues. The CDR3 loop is CASSQVGRQGQRNEQFF. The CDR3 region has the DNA TGTGCCAGCAGCCAAGTCGGGCGACAGGGCCAAAGGAATGAGCAGTTCTTC.

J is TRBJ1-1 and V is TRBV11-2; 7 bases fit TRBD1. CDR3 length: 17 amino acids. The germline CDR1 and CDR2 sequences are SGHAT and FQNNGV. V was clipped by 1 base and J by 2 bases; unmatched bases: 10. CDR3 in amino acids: CASSLGPGQKFNTEAFF. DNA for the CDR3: TGTGCCAGCAGCTTAGGCCCGGGACAGAAGTTTAACACTGAAGCTTTCTTT.

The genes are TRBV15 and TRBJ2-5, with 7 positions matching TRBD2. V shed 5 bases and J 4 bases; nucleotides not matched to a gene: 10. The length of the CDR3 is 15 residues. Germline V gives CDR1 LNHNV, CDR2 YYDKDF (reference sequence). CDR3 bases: TGTGCCACCAGCCGGGCGGGAGCTGCGGGAGAGACCCAGTACTTC. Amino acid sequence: CATSRAGAAGETQYF.

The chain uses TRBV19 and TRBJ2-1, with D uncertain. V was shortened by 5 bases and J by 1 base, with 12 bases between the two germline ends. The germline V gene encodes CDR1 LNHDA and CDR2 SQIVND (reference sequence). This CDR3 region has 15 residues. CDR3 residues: CASSLVSGSYNEQFF. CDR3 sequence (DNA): TGTGCCAGTAGTCTTGTTTCGGGTTCCTACAATGAGCAGTTCTTC.

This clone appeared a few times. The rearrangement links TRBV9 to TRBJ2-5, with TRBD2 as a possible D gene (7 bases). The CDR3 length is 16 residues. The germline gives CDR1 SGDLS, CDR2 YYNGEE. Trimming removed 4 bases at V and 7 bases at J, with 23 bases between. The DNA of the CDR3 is TGTGCCAGCAGCCATAACAGGGAGGGGTTGACCGGGACCCAGTACTTC. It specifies CASSHNREGLTGTQYF.

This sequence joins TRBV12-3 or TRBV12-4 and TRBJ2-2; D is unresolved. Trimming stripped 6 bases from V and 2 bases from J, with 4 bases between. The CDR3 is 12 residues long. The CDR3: CASRRNTGELFF. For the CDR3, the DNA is TGTGCCAGCAGACGCAACACCGGGGAGCTGTTTTTT.

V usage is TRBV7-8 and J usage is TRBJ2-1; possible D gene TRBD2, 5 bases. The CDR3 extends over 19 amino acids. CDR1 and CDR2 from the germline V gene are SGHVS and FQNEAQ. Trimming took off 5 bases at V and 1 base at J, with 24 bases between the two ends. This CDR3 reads CASSRNNPGIARSYNEQFF. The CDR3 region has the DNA TGTGCCAGCAGCCGAAACAACCCGGGAATTGCTCGGTCCTACAATGAGCAGTTCTTC.

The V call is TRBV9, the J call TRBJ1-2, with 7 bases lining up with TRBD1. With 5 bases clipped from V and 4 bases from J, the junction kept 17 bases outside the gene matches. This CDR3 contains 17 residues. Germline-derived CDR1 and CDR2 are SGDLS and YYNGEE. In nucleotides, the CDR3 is TGTGCCAGCAGTCCGGTGCGGGGACAGATTGCCCTCTATGGCTACACCTTC. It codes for CASSPVRGQIALYGYTF.

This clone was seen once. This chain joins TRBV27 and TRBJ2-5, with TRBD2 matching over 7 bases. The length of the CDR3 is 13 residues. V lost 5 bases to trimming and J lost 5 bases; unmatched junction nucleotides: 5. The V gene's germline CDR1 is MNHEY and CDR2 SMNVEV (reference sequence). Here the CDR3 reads CASSGRVAETQYF. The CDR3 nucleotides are TGTGCCAGCAGTGGGAGGGTCGCGGAGACCCAGTACTTC.

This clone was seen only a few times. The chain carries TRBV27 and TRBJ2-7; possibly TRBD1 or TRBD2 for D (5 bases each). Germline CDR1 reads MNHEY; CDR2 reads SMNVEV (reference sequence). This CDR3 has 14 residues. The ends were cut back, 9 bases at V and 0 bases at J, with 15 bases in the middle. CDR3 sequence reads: CASRGRESSYEQYF. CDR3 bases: TGTGCCAGTCGTGGCAGGGAGAGCTCCTACGAGCAGTACTTC.

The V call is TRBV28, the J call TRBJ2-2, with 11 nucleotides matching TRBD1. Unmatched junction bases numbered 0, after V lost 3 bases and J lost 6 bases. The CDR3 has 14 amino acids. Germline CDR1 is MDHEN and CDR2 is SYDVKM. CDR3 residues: CASSLDRGPGELFF. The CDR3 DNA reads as TGTGCCAGCAGTTTGGACAGGGGGCCCGGGGAGCTGTTTTTT.

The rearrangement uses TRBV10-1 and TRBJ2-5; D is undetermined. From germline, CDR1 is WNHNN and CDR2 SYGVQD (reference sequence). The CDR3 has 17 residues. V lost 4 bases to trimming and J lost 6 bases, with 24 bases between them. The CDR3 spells CASSGTFLATHLQTQYF. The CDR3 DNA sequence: TGCGCCAGCAGTGGAACGTTCCTCGCGACCCACCTTCAGACCCAGTACTTC.

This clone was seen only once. CDR3 bases: TGTGCCAGCAAGTGGGGGGACGGTTCACCCCTCCACTTT. This sequence encodes CASKWGDGSPLHF. The chain links TRBV19 to TRBJ1-6; D possibly corresponds to TRBD1 (5 bases). The CDR3 totals 13 residues. Per germline, CDR1 LNHDA and CDR2 SQIVND (reference sequence). V gave up 9 bases and J gave up 9 bases, with 15 bases separating them.

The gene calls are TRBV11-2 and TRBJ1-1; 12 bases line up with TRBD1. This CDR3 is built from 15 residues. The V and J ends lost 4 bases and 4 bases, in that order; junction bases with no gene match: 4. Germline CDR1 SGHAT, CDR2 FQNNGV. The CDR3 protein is CASSWDRGHGTEAFF. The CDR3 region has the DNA TGTGCCAGCAGCTGGGACAGGGGGCATGGCACTGAAGCTTTCTTT.

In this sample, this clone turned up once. CDR3 region: CASSLETANYGYTF. As DNA, the CDR3 is TGTGCCAGCAGCTTAGAGACAGCTAACTATGGCTACACCTTC. This chain connects TRBV7-8 to TRBJ1-2, with TRBD1 as a possible D gene (5 bases). Trimming left V 1 base short and J 0 bases short, with 6 bases between. The CDR3 sequence is 14 residues long. Germline loops: CDR1 SGHVS, CDR2 FQNEAQ. The full variable domain, completed using reference TRBV7-8 and TRBJ1-2, is GAGVSQSPRYKVAKRGQDVALRCDPISGHVSLFWYQQALGQGPEFLTYFQNEAQLDKSGLPSDRFFAERPEGSVSTLKIQRTQQEDSAVYLCASSLETANYGYTFGSGTRLTVV.

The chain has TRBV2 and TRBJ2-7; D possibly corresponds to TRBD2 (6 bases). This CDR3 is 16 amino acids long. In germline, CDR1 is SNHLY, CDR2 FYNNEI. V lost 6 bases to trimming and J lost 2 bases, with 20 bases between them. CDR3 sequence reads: CASSGFGSGYPYEQYF. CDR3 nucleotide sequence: TGTGCCAGCAGCGGTTTTGGGAGCGGGTACCCCTACGAGCAGTACTTC.

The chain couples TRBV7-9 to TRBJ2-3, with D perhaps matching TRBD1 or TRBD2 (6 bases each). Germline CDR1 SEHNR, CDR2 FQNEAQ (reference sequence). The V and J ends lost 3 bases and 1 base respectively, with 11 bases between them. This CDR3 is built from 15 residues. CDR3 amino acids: CASSFPGEGTDTQYF. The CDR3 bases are TGTGCCAGCAGCTTTCCAGGGGAGGGCACAGATACGCAGTATTTT.